This section outlines one T cell receptor beta chain sequence together with its context. Antigen unknown. The data derive from a study of vaccination and CD4 T cells after COVID-19. For the study at large: Nasal swab PCR showed SARS-CoV-2 in convalescent patients, fewer than 10 with mild and one with severe disease.

Treatment defined: approximately 10-day PBMC culture with coronavirus spike peptide pools or control peptides (ViraFEST assay). TCRs were sequenced by ViraFEST after antigen-specific T cells had been expanded with peptide pools. Germline V gives CDR1 KGHDR, CDR2 SFDVKD. The CDR3 totals 15 residues. The V end lost 5 bases, the J end lost 3 bases, and 15 bases lay between the germline ends. The study, taken as a whole, reports: For convalescent patients, 304 of the 307 vaccine-specific clones analyzed were classified as spike mono-reactive. Convalescent patient numbers were relatively low, with no early post-infection timepoints.

With the Oncomine TCR Beta short-read assay, DNA from cultured CD4+ T cells was sequenced. One entry per CDR3 protein, called by TCRdb with MiXCR from the PCR reads. The table has 20,000 to 25,000 distinct CDR3 sequences, 40% to 50% seen once. The source material was CD4+ T cells from blood, cultured in vitro. The genes are TRBV24-1 and TRBJ1-2; TRBD1 might be the D (6 bases). This TCR derives from a human donor who had recovered from COVID-19. CDR3 region: CATSGATGLYYGYTF. The CDR3 nucleotides read TGTGCCACCAGTGGAGCGACAGGCCTCTACTATGGCTACACCTTC.